This T cell receptor beta chain was obtained from a study of T cells expressing NK-cell markers. On the study more broadly: Seven donors tested HCMV-seropositive and one tested seronegative among the eight sequenced.

Findings and caveats of the study: The study found dominant NKG2C+ clonotypes at about 1.0-7.0% of CD8+ T cells in roughly six donors. Uncertainty persisted over the HCMV specificity of expanded NKG2C+ T cell clones.

As regards this clonotype: Its antigen is not identified.

The CDR3 sequence is 14 residues long. Per germline, CDR1 MNHEY and CDR2 SVGAGI. 5'RACE template switching with UMIs generated TCR beta cDNA. Following a re-call of the 5' RACE reads, TCRdb has one entry per CDR3 protein and lacks DNA. This table holds 550,000 to 600,000 distinct CDR3 sequences. This rearrangement joins TRBV6-5 to TRBJ2-3. The sample comprised blood T cells: a sorted CD56 or NKG2C T cell subset, CD4+ or CD8+ T cells, or bulk PBMC T cells (not recorded which). The clonotype comes from a man between 18 and 29 years old in good health. The CDR3 region is CASSFSMGTDTQYF.